The subject of this entry is one T cell receptor beta chain. Its antigen remains unidentified. This sample stems from a study of T cell responses to AZD1222 COVID-19 vaccine. Regarding the study as a whole: The donors showed a predominance of white British ancestry and of females, with possible underestimation of clonal diversity.

Clones were sequenced by immunoSEQ multiplex PCR, and TCRdb holds only the in-frame ones, with some missing. Of 150,000 or so clones listed, about nine tenths are singletons. CDR1 is MDHEN and CDR2 is SYDVKM in the germline V gene. The ends lost 6 bases at V and 6 bases at J; junction bases unmatched: 12. This CDR3 comprises 17 residues. The source material was peripheral blood, sampled on day 0 of AZD1222 vaccination. The chain carries TRBV28 and TRBJ2-7; 15 bases align to TRBD2. This TCR came from an adult in good health. CDR3 in amino acids: CASRQQRTSGGAGEQYF. CDR3 DNA: TGTGCCAGCAGACAGCAACGGACTAGCGGGGGGGCCGGCGAGCAGTACTTC.